The 14 T cell receptor beta chains listed next were all sequenced from one sample in a study of blood T cell repertoires in COVID-19. TCRdb's copy holds only in-frame clones and misses some; the assay was immunoSEQ multiplex PCR. The sample records more than 200,000 clones, 87% being singletons. Sample: peripheral blood. The receptors come from a man younger than 35 with active or convalescent COVID-19.

The rearrangement uses TRBV19 and TRBJ1-2, with D possibly matching TRBD1 (6 bases). This CDR3 contains 15 residues. In germline, CDR1 is LNHDA, CDR2 SQIVND (reference sequence). V was clipped by 3 bases and J by 0 bases, with 11 bases between them. CDR3: CASSISGQPNYGYTF. The CDR3 DNA follows: TGTGCCAGTAGTATTTCCGGACAGCCTAACTATGGCTACACCTTC.

The chain is built from TRBV7-3 and TRBJ1-5, with D uncertain. There are 13 residues in the CDR3. With 5 bases removed from V and 3 bases from J, the gap between germline ends came to 8 bases. Per the germline V gene, CDR1 is SGHTA and CDR2 is FQGTGA. CDR3 in DNA: TGTGCCAGCAGCCCGGGGATCAATCAGCCCCAGCATTTT. Its protein product is CASSPGINQPQHF.

This clone has just a few counts. The CDR3 protein is CASSPTTLKPGQGFHEQFF. Here the CDR3 DNA reads TGTGCCAGCAGTCCAACTACCCTCAAACCGGGACAGGGGTTCCATGAGCAGTTCTTC. V usage is TRBV27 and J usage is TRBJ2-1, with 10 bases matching TRBD1. Germline lookup yields CDR1 MNHEY and CDR2 SMNVEV (reference sequence). CDR3 length equals 19 residues. V dropped 5 bases and J dropped 8; count of bases not matched to a gene: 21.

The chain employs TRBV4-2 and TRBJ2-2; D might be TRBD2 (6 bases). The germline gives CDR1 LGHNA, CDR2 YNFKEQ. This CDR3 contains 15 residues. V dropped 4 bases and J dropped 0 bases, with 9 bases sitting between them. The CDR3 spells CASSLGGTNTGELFF. The CDR3 DNA follows: TGTGCCAGCAGCCTAGGAGGGACGAACACCGGGGAGCTGTTTTTT.

The chain combines TRBV27 with TRBJ2-3, with 7 bases matching TRBD2. The germline V gene has CDR1 MNHEY and CDR2 SMNVEV (reference sequence). V lost 7 bases, J lost 4 bases, and 14 bases stayed unmatched. The CDR3 runs 16 residues. CDR3 DNA: TGTGCCAGCACGTCCTTATGGGAGGGTGAGGCAGATACGCAGTATTTT. Amino acids: CASTSLWEGEADTQYF.

The rearrangement links TRBV6-2 or TRBV6-3 to TRBJ1-1, with a possible D match to TRBD1 (6 bases). Per germline, CDR1 MNHEY and CDR2 SVGEGT. V lost 6 bases to trimming and J lost 1 base, with 21 bases between them. The CDR3 covers 17 residues. The CDR3: CASSPNLPRGENTEAFF. In DNA form, the CDR3 reads TGTGCCAGCAGCCCCAACCTCCCCAGGGGCGAGAACACTGAAGCTTTCTTT.

V and J are TRBV9 and TRBJ2-2; 11 positions match TRBD2. This CDR3 is built from 16 residues. CDR1 is SGDLS and CDR2 is YYNGEE in the germline V gene. V shed 2 bases and J 3 bases; nucleotides not matched to a gene: 3. The CDR3 DNA reads TGTGCCAGCAGCGTTAGCGGGAGGGCCGACACCGGGGAGCTGTTTTTT. Translation gives CASSVSGRADTGELFF.

This chain joins TRBV28 and TRBJ2-6; TRBD1 is a possible D gene (5 bases). The CDR3 runs to 16 residues. V lost 6 bases, J lost 3 bases, and 15 bases lay in between. CDR1 MDHEN and CDR2 SYDVKM come from the germline V gene. CDR3 residues: CASRPRGDGGANVLTF. The CDR3 DNA reads TGTGCCAGCAGGCCTAGGGGCGATGGTGGGGCCAACGTCCTGACTTTC.

This sequence joins TRBV7-8 and TRBJ2-1, with a tentative D call TRBD1 (6 bases). The CDR3 has 21 residues. The V and J ends lost 1 base and 4 bases respectively, with 29 bases between them. Germline lookup yields CDR1 SGHVS and CDR2 FQNEAQ. As DNA, the CDR3 is TGTGCCAGCAGCTTAGTTGCCCACAGGGTCAAAACCTCCCGACCGTACAATGAGCAGTTCTTC. It translates to CASSLVAHRVKTSRPYNEQFF.

The chain recombines TRBV9 with TRBJ2-5; tentatively, D is TRBD1 (6 bases). V gave up 1 base and J gave up 3 bases, with 7 bases separating them. The CDR3 length is 13 residues. From germline, CDR1 is SGDLS and CDR2 YYNGEE. The CDR3 sequence: CASSVRQEETQYF. CDR3 DNA: TGTGCCAGCAGCGTAAGACAGGAAGAGACCCAGTACTTC.

V gene TRBV19 combines with J gene TRBJ1-5, with D unclear. Germline values: CDR1 LNHDA, CDR2 SQIVND (reference sequence). This CDR3 spans 13 amino acids. V lost 4 bases, J lost 4 bases, and 8 bases lay in between. CDR3 in amino acids: CASSTQANQPQHF. The CDR3 region has the DNA TGTGCCAGTAGTACTCAGGCAAATCAGCCCCAGCATTTT.

The gene calls are TRBV27 and TRBJ1-1, with D perhaps matching TRBD1 (5 bases). The CDR3 has 13 residues. Germline V CDR1 and CDR2: MNHEY, SMNVEV (reference sequence). V was cut by 6 bases and J by 8 bases, with 16 bases left in between. The chain's CDR3 is CASSRTRGTEAFF. For the CDR3, the DNA is TGTGCCAGCAGCCGTACACGGGGGACGGAAGCTTTCTTT.

The chain combines TRBV15 with TRBJ2-3; perhaps TRBD2 as D (5 bases). From germline, CDR1 is LNHNV and CDR2 YYDKDF (reference sequence). The CDR3 extends over 12 amino acids. Trimming shortened V by 6 bases and J by 1 base, and 5 bases separated the two germline ends. In nucleotides, the CDR3 is TGTGCCACCAGGGGAGGCACAGATACGCAGTATTTT. Translated: CATRGGTDTQYF.

This chain links TRBV7-8 with TRBJ2-1, with a tentative D call TRBD2 (6 bases). The CDR3 totals 14 residues. Trimming pared 3 bases from V and 2 bases from J, leaving 8 bases between. Germline assignment: CDR1 SGHVS and CDR2 FQNEAQ. The CDR3 nucleotides are TGTGCCAGCAGCTTTGCGGGGACCTACAATGAGCAGTTCTTC. Residues: CASSFAGTYNEQFF.